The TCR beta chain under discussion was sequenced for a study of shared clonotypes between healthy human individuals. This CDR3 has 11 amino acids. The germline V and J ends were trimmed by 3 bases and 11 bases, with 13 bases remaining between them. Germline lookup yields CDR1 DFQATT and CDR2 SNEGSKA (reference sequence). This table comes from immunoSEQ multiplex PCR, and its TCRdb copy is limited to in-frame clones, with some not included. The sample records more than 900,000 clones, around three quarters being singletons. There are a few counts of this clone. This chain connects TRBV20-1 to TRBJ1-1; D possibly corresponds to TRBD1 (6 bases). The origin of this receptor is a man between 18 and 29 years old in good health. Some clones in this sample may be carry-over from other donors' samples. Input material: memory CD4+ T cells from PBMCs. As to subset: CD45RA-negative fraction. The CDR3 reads CSASQDRVAFF. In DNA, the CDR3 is TGCAGTGCTAGCCAGGACAGAGTGGCTTTCTTT.